Below are 4 T cell receptor beta chains sequenced from a single sample in a study of T cell changes during pregnancy in multiple sclerosis. Only in-frame clones appear in the TCRdb table, and some are missing; sequencing was by immunoSEQ multiplex PCR. The repertoire holds about 69,000 clones, with about 91% as singletons. Sample: CD4+ T cells from peripheral blood mononuclear cells, taken in the third trimester of pregnancy. The receptors come from a female donor in good health, enrolled as a control in a pregnancy study.

The rearrangement links TRBV6-1 to TRBJ1-2; possibly TRBD1 for D (5 bases). CDR1 and CDR2 from the germline V gene are MNHNS and SASEGT. V was cut by 7 bases and J by 4 bases, with 16 bases left in between. This CDR3 comprises 14 residues. CDR3 nucleotide sequence: TGTGCCAGCACCTCGACAGCCTCGGTCTATGGCTACACCTTC. Amino acids: CASTSTASVYGYTF.

The V gene is TRBV30, the J gene TRBJ1-2; 7 nucleotides match TRBD1. V gave up 4 bases and J gave up 7 bases; unmatched junction bases: 15. The germline CDR1 and CDR2 sequences are GTSNPN and SVGIG (reference sequence). The CDR3 sequence is 15 residues long. CDR3 nucleotide sequence: TGTGCCTGGACCCTGACAGGGAGAATAGTTAGTGGCTACACCTTC. It translates to CAWTLTGRIVSGYTF.

The chain's CDR3 is CASGLAAFGNPDYYTDTQYF. In DNA, the CDR3 is TGTGCTAGTGGTTTAGCCGCCTTCGGTAATCCGGACTATTACACAGATACGCAGTATTTT. The V gene is TRBV12-5, the J gene TRBJ2-3; D is possibly TRBD2 (6 bases). The V end was cut by 3 bases, the J end by 2 bases, with 27 bases between. CDR1 and CDR2 (germline): LGHNT, FRNRAP. The CDR3 has 20 residues.

This chain connects TRBV7-3 to TRBJ1-1; TRBD1 matches at 10 bases. Germline trimming cut 6 bases from V and 10 bases from J; bases unmatched to any gene: 8. CDR3 size: 13 residues. CDR1 and CDR2 from the germline V gene are SGHTA and FQGTGA. CDR3 sequence reads: CASSMGQGPPAFF. CDR3 DNA: TGTGCCAGCAGTATGGGACAGGGGCCCCCAGCTTTCTTT.